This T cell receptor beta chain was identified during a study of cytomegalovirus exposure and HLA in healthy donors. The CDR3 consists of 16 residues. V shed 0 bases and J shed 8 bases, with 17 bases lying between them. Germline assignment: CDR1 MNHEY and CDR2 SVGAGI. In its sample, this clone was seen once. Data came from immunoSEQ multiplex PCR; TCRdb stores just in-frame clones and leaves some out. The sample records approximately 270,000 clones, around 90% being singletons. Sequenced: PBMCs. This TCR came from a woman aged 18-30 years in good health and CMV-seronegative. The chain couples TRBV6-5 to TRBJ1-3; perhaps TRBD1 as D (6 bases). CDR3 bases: TGTGCCAGCAGTTACTCGAAACAGGGAAGGGGTCACACCATATATTTT. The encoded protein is CASSYSKQGRGHTIYF.